These T cell receptor beta chains were read from a single sample in a study of CD8+ T cells in alopecia areata. Clones were sequenced by immunoSEQ multiplex PCR, and TCRdb holds only the in-frame ones, with some missing. The sample has roughly 140,000 clones, around half seen once. The sample in question was CD8+ T cells sorted from blood, obtained at week 0. Source of these receptors: a human donor with alopecia areata. CDR3s include the opening cysteine and the closing phenylalanine or tryptophan. The order of the fields is V gene, J gene, CDR3 protein.

TRBV19	TRBJ2-1	CASSVLAGHNEQFF
TRBV6-1	TRBJ2-5	CASSESGTGPDRETQYF
TRBV11-2	TRBJ2-1	CASSQQGNEQFF
TRBV14	TRBJ1-6	CASSLYVNSPLHF
TRBV9	TRBJ1-4	CASSFGTGDEKLFF
TRBV30	TRBJ2-7	CAWSVHGGTEQYF
TRBV29-1	TRBJ1-2	CSVVGDDYGYTF
TRBV7-2	TRBJ2-7	CASSLLLRDSPYEQYF
TRBV30	TRBJ1-1	CAWSVPELVEAFF
TRBV28	TRBJ2-1	CASSLQRADNEQFF
TRBV4-3	TRBJ2-7	CASSQDRSGLYEQYF
TRBV29-1	TRBJ2-7	CSVVGQNYEQYF
TRBV13	TRBJ1-1	CASSLRHDTEAFF
TRBV7-2	TRBJ2-7	CASSADRDEQYF
TRBV19	TRBJ2-1	CASYSVYNEQFF
TRBV7-9	TRBJ1-2	CASSSNTGQLYGYTF
TRBV29-1	TRBJ2-1	CSGEHTGTGSYNEQFF
TRBV7-9	TRBJ2-2	CASSHPGTSGDLNTGELFF
TRBV2	TRBJ1-1	CASRPNTEAFF
TRBV4-3	TRBJ2-3	CASSQARTDTQYF
TRBV13	TRBJ1-1	CASSPTGGYDTEAFF
TRBV4-3	TRBJ2-7	CASSQGIMVDAVSYEQYF
TRBV12-5	TRBJ1-1	CASAPFAGAEAFF
TRBV7-3	TRBJ2-1	CASSLGLHNEQFF
TRBV5-4	TRBJ1-5	CASSNGPGDNHPQHF
TRBV10-3	TRBJ2-3	CAISESIQKGTTDTQYF
TRBV9	TRBJ1-2	CASSGSGTAYGYTF
TRBV15	TRBJ1-5	CATSRVMTQPQHF
TRBV27	TRBJ2-7	CASSLSRGAVGYEQYF
TRBV27	TRBJ2-1	CASRDRYNEQFF
TRBV2	TRBJ2-7	CASSETGLAQVYEQYF
TRBV25-1	TRBJ1-5	CASSGTSYQPQHF
TRBV30	TRBJ2-7	CAWSVGTGDYEQYF
TRBV9	TRBJ2-1	CASSVADRENEQFF
TRBV7-2	TRBJ2-3	CASSSVGGTADTQYF
TRBV27	TRBJ2-3	CASSFRAGGLDTQYF
TRBV6-6	TRBJ2-7	CASSPDVCEQYF
TRBV4-3	TRBJ2-2	CASSQDHRPGSGELFF
TRBV9	TRBJ2-1	CASSAGTSGGNEQFF
TRBV30	TRBJ2-5	CAWIRDRVVRRETQYF
TRBV20-1	TRBJ1-2	CSADQARF
TRBV7-3	TRBJ1-1	CASSLGAPTEAFF
TRBV29-1	TRBJ1-2	CSVEWRDYGYTF
TRBV15	TRBJ1-5	CATSTGTLGNQPQHF
TRBV4-1	TRBJ1-1	CASSQVEGAWSMF
TRBV7-8	TRBJ2-5	CASRPGPFPDF
TRBV7-2	TRBJ2-3	CASSLAGRVTDTQYF
TRBV30	TRBJ2-1	CAWSTGTYNEQFF
TRBV29-1	.	CSVPGGDEQYF
TRBV11-2	TRBJ2-7	CASSSPLVAGRYEQYF
TRBV30	TRBJ1-4	CAWKHPDREREKLFF
TRBV10-3	TRBJ2-7	CAISDRSDREQYF
TRBV6-6	TRBJ1-1	CASRAAVNTEAFF